This TCR beta chain was documented in a study of blood T cell repertoires in COVID-19. About the research overall: Material from acute and convalescent COVID-19 was sourced from the United States, Italy and Spain.

Original handling: Counts of nucleated cells, estimated from reference gene primer amplification, were obtained. TCRdb's copy holds only in-frame clones and misses some; the assay was immunoSEQ multiplex PCR. V and J calls and clone size are copied from that table; D and trimming were computed from the DNA. Of around 230,000 clones listed, roughly 90% are singletons. Recruitment covered fewer than 25 US areas and drew participants whose ages spanned about 18 to 90 years. The study assigned cohorts using participant-reported clinical history. The receptor was derived from a woman in her 30s with acute COVID-19. Material for sequencing was PBMCs or T cells enriched from blood (not recorded which).

CDR3: CASRQGGDGYTF. In DNA form, the CDR3 reads TGTGCCAGCAGGCAAGGGGGCGACGGCTACACCTTC. The rearrangement uses TRBV28 and TRBJ1-2; 7 positions agree with TRBD1. Germline V gives CDR1 MDHEN, CDR2 SYDVKM. The CDR3 totals 12 residues. The V gene end was trimmed by 6 bases and the J gene end by 8 bases; junction bases not matched to a gene: 6.